These 15 T cell receptor beta chains were sequenced from one sample in a study of early T cells in non-severe SARS-CoV-2 infection listed by TCRdb under 2021. Library preparation employed 5' RACE. The run used a NextSeq 500. TCRdb's own reprocessing of the public reads used fastp at Q25 and MiXCR and kept productive beta chains. Merged by CDR3 protein, the rows form single entries marked with the most common genes and DNA. The sample yields about 26,000 distinct CDR3 sequences; approximately 5% were counted once. The ten top clones hold under 4.5% of the sample. Sequenced sample: whole blood. The receptor set was obtained from an adult who was a healthcare worker with PCR-confirmed SARS-CoV-2 infection or an uninfected control (not recorded which).

This clonotype was recorded at least ten times. The CDR3 region is CASSYQTGGDLDEQFF. The CDR3 DNA reads TGTGCCAGCAGCTACCAAACGGGGGGTGACTTGGATGAGCAGTTCTTC. The rearrangement links TRBV11-2 to TRBJ2-1, with 7 bases matching TRBD2. Trimming removed 4 bases from V and 8 bases from J; junction bases left unmatched: 14. The V gene's germline CDR1 is SGHAT and CDR2 FQNNGV. The CDR3 spans 16 residues.

In this sample, this clonotype turned up many times. The chain uses TRBV10-2 and TRBJ1-6; D ambiguous. Germline CDR1 is WSHSY and CDR2 is SAAADI. The CDR3 has 13 amino acids. V lost 2 bases to trimming and J lost 3 bases, with 2 bases between them. The DNA for the CDR3 is TGCGCCAGCAGTGAGGACTATAATTCACCCCTCCACTTT. This translates into CASSEDYNSPLHF.

In its sample, this clonotype was seen a few times. The CDR3 region has the DNA TGCGCCAGCAGTCGGGGACAGACGAACACCGGGGAGCTGTTTTTT. Its translation: CASSRGQTNTGELFF. V gene TRBV5-1 combines with J gene TRBJ2-2; 7 bases line up with TRBD1. The CDR3 runs 15 residues. The V gene end was trimmed by 5 bases and the J gene end by 0 bases; junction bases not matched to a gene: 4. Germline V gene lookup returns CDR1 SGHRS and CDR2 YFSETQ.

This clonotype came up many times. This chain joins TRBV5-1 and TRBJ2-5; D may correspond to TRBD1 or TRBD2 (5 bases each). The V gene lost 0 bases and the J gene lost 5 bases, with 8 bases spanning the gap. This CDR3 contains 13 residues. Germline V gene lookup returns CDR1 SGHRS and CDR2 YFSETQ. The CDR3 region has the DNA TGCGCCAGCAGCTTGGAAGGGGAGGAGACCCAGTACTTC. Residues: CASSLEGEETQYF.

This clonotype appeared a few times. The V call is TRBV10-3, the J call TRBJ2-7; unclear D gene. The CDR3 spans 12 residues. Looked up from germline, CDR1 is ENHRY and CDR2 is SYGVKD. V was trimmed by 0 bases and J by 7 bases, leaving 7 bases between them. CDR3 nucleotides: TGTGCCATCAGTGAGTCTGGAGCTGAGCAGTACTTC. Translation: CAISESGAEQYF.

This clonotype was detected many times. V is TRBV18 and J is TRBJ2-5; D call uncertain. The CDR3 extends over 14 amino acids. Germline V CDR1 and CDR2: KGHSH, LQKENI. Trimming left V 6 bases short and J 0 bases short, with 11 bases between. CDR3 DNA: TGTGCCAGCTCGCTTGATCCTTACCAAGAGACCCAGTACTTC. It encodes CASSLDPYQETQYF.

The V gene is TRBV7-8, the J gene TRBJ1-4; D unresolved. The germline V gene encodes CDR1 SGHVS and CDR2 FQNEAQ. V lost 8 bases, J lost 7 bases, and 17 bases lay in between. The CDR3 totals 14 residues. The CDR3 region is CASHPGSQREKLFF. The CDR3 DNA reads TGTGCCAGCCACCCGGGGTCACAGCGTGAAAAACTGTTTTTT.

There are many counts of this clonotype. J is TRBJ1-3 and V is TRBV3-1; the D gene is possibly TRBD1 (6 bases). V lost 3 bases and J lost 8, with 14 bases in between. Looked up from germline, CDR1 is LGHDT and CDR2 is YNNKEL (reference sequence). The CDR3 has 14 residues. Here the CDR3 reads CASSHRLGADTIYF. The CDR3 nucleotides read TGTGCCAGCAGCCATCGCTTGGGGGCGGACACCATATATTTT.

J is TRBJ2-2 and V is TRBV4-1; D is perhaps TRBD2 (6 bases). V lost 3 bases and J 5 bases, leaving 10 bases between the germline ends. CDR1 and CDR2 from the germline V gene are MGHRA and YSYEKL. The CDR3 loop spans 14 amino acids. The CDR3 reads CASSHYGGTGELFF. The CDR3 DNA is TGCGCCAGCAGCCATTACGGGGGAACCGGGGAGCTGTTTTTT.

This clonotype was counted ten times or more. V usage is TRBV13 and J usage is TRBJ1-1; the D gene is possibly TRBD1 (5 bases). This CDR3 has 14 amino acids. Germline V gene data show CDR1 as PRHDT and CDR2 as FYEKMQ (reference sequence). V lost 5 bases and J lost 4, with 14 bases in between. CDR3 region: CASSPGARGTEAFF. CDR3 coding DNA: TGTGCCAGCAGCCCGGGTGCTAGGGGCACTGAAGCTTTCTTT.

This clonotype came up a few times. The V gene is TRBV20-1, the J gene TRBJ1-6, with D unclear. Trimming took 7 bases from V and 5 from J, leaving 15 bases between them. This CDR3 has 14 amino acids. Germline V CDR1 and CDR2: DFQATT, SNEGSKA (reference sequence). DNA for the CDR3: TGCAGTGTACACAGCGGGAACAATAATTCACCCCTCCACTTT. It translates to CSVHSGNNNSPLHF.

In its sample, this clonotype was seen a few times. This sequence joins TRBV7-9 and TRBJ2-4; TRBD2 matches at 7 bases. This CDR3 region has 13 residues. Trimming removed 7 bases from V and 7 bases from J; junction bases left unmatched: 7. Germline loops: CDR1 SEHNR, CDR2 FQNEAQ (reference sequence). CDR3 loop: CASKRAGTNIQYF. As DNA, the CDR3 is TGTGCCAGCAAAAGAGCGGGGACGAACATTCAGTACTTC.

This clonotype was counted between two and nine times. This rearrangement joins TRBV5-5 to TRBJ2-1; 9 bases are shared with TRBD1. The CDR3 loop spans 14 amino acids. Germline assignment: CDR1 SGHKS and CDR2 YYEKEE (reference sequence). V lost 4 bases, J lost 9 bases, and 8 bases stayed unmatched. The CDR3 here is CASSPTGGAGEQFF. For the CDR3, the DNA is TGTGCCAGCAGCCCTACAGGGGGCGCGGGTGAGCAGTTCTTC.

This clonotype was counted ten times or more. The CDR3 nucleotides are TGTGCCAGCAGCCTACCGACGACAGGGGGCTTCTTTGGGGCCAACGTCCTGACTTTC. Amino acids: CASSLPTTGGFFGANVLTF. The chain combines TRBV7-9 with TRBJ2-6; 10 nucleotides agree with TRBD1. The CDR3 is made up of 19 amino acids. V was clipped by 5 bases and J by 3 bases; unmatched bases: 13. Germline V lookup: CDR1 SEHNR, CDR2 FQNEAQ (reference sequence).

This clonotype was counted many times. This rearrangement joins TRBV10-1 to TRBJ1-1, with D uncertain. Germline loops: CDR1 WNHNN, CDR2 SYGVQD (reference sequence). The V gene lost 10 bases and the J gene lost 4 bases, with 16 bases spanning the gap. The CDR3 length is 13 residues. CDR3 protein: CATGRPGSTEAFF. CDR3 DNA: TGCGCCACCGGACGACCGGGGAGCACTGAAGCTTTCTTT.